This entry features one T cell receptor (beta chain) sequence. What this receptor recognizes is not known. No clone much larger than this one lies a single base away; base qualities are absent. The sample originates from a study of blood T cells in healthy people across ages (dated by TCRdb to the mid-2010s). Broadly, across the study: In model experiments, template switching captured roughly one uniquely barcoded TCR beta cDNA molecule for every two T cells. To track age-related changes in TCR beta repertoire diversity, the study relied on deep sequencing normalized with unique cDNA molecular identifiers. The donors were divided into four age groups: young (average around 15 years), middle-aged (roughly 42), aged (around 59) and long-lived (about 79). To avoid experimental bias, donors of different ages were spread randomly across the sequencing lanes. For two donors (one aged 18 to 29 and one aged 80 or older), the study analyzed two additional independent replicas of 1 million unique cDNA reads from the same blood draw. Study-wide conclusions, independent of this receptor: The long-lived group showed more naive CD4+ T cells, fewer expanded clones and increased TCR diversity than the aged group, suggesting age selection. As age increased, observed TCR beta diversity per million T cells dropped in a roughly linear way, and a significant reduction was already evident by age around 41. Because the CMV infection status of the donors was unknown, age-related changes in expanded clonotypes may potentially have been confounded. Estimates of total diversity based on one million sequenced T cells were considered lower bounds and underestimates. Because profiling used bulk unsorted PBMCs, naive and antigen-experienced compartments could not be compared conclusively. The percentage of naive T cells measured by flow cytometry correlated strongly with observed TCR beta diversity.

Libraries were prepared through 5' RACE. Sequencer: Illumina HiSeq 2500. A second PCR of 7 to 11 cycles was performed with a sample-barcoded 5' primer and a J-beta primer mix. Each TCR beta cDNA molecule received a unique molecular identifier from a template-switch 5' adaptor carrying 12 random nucleotides. Each sample yielded at least 3 million CDR3-containing paired-end reads. All of the RNA was converted into first-strand cDNA using the Mint cDNA synthesis kit, with a TRBC-specific oligonucleotide serving as the primer. Following uracil-DNA glycosylase treatment, all cDNA underwent a first 18-cycle PCR with the universal primers M1SS and BC2_uni_R. Regarding the original processing steps: For normalization, 1 million high-quality reads were randomly selected from each sample, with every read carrying a distinct molecular identifier. Reads sharing molecular identifiers were discarded rather than binned into consensus sequences. MiTCR, with a Q25 quality threshold and the strictest error-elimination algorithm, was used for CDR3 identification, clonotype clustering and error correction. A nonparametric unseen species model with Euler transformation was used to estimate lower-bound total TCR beta diversity. TCRdb reworked the public reads: Q25 trimming with fastp, MiXCR clone assembly, productive beta chains retained. Records with the same CDR3 protein are collapsed into one entry carrying the most frequent genes and DNA. TCRdb, not the original authors, processed these V and J calls. Here the sample has roughly 1.6 million distinct CDR3 sequences; around 35% occur a single time. Of the sample, 11% falls within the top ten clones.

Trimming removed 8 bases from V and 3 bases from J, leaving 20 bases between the germline ends. From the cysteine through the phenylalanine, the CDR3 covers 16 amino acids. CDR3 DNA only is kept here, 48 bases in frame from base 1. The germline V gene sets CDR1 to MNHNS and CDR2 to SASEGT. Systemically healthy Caucasian individuals from Russia, around 39 in total and aged roughly 6 to 100 years, were included as donors. Each donor gave ten milliliters of peripheral blood, collected into EDTA-treated Vacutainer tubes. Ficoll-Paque density-gradient centrifugation was used to isolate PBMCs, with at least 7 million per sample. Trizol reagent was used to extract total RNA from PBMCs, with at least 5.5 micrograms per sample. For every donor, an aliquot of PBMCs went through flow cytometry to measure the percentages of naive CD45RAhigh/CD27high T cells.

Recombination joined TRBV6-1 with TRBJ2-1; TRBD2 could be the D gene, as 5 bases match. The sequenced sample was blood. The TCR sequence derives from a woman aged 30 to 39 in good health. The nucleotide sequence is TGTGCCAGCCCGAAAGGACTCTCCCACAACTACAATGAGCAGTTCTTC. This translates into CASPKGLSHNYNEQFF.